Below, 10 T cell receptor beta chains from the same sample are listed, as sequenced in a study of CXCR3-negative and CXCR3-positive naive CD8 T cells. cDNA libraries for TRB were generated by 5' RACE incorporating UMI labels. With the 5' RACE reads reprocessed, TCRdb shows one record per CDR3 protein and no DNA. This specimen shows about 92,000 distinct CDR3 sequences; the ten leading clones hold 1.7%. What was sequenced was naive CXCR3- CD8+ T cells from blood. Subset: CD45RO-CCR7+CD27+CD95- naive CD8+ T cells lacking CXCR3 (TNR3-). The origin of the receptors is a human donor in good health. Some clones in this sample may be carry-over from other donors' samples.

The rearrangement uses TRBV29-1 and TRBJ2-5; TCRdb calls TRBD1, which cannot be checked without DNA. CDR1 is SQVTM, CDR2 ANQGSEA, per germline. The CDR3 has 15 amino acids. CDR3 protein: CSGGSRDRAQETQYF.

J is TRBJ1-2 and V is TRBV4-2; TCRdb lists TRBD1, though no DNA is available to test this call. The CDR3 covers 14 residues. CDR1 and CDR2 from the germline V gene are LGHNA and YNFKEQ. The CDR3 here is CASSHPQGMDGYTF.

This sequence joins TRBV12-3 or TRBV12-4 and TRBJ2-3; TCRdb reports TRBD2, a call that lacks DNA to check it against. This CDR3 comprises 15 residues. This CDR3 is CASSPGLVSTDTQYF.

J is TRBJ1-2 and V is TRBV13; the TRBD1 assignment by TCRdb is unverifiable without DNA. The CDR3 runs to 14 residues. The germline gives CDR1 PRHDT, CDR2 FYEKMQ (reference sequence). CDR3 protein: CASSSGVSDYGYTF.

V usage is TRBV12-3 or TRBV12-4 and J usage is TRBJ2-3; TCRdb's D call, TRBD2, is unchecked because there is no DNA. The CDR3 has 15 residues. This CDR3 reads CASSLTPSGTDTQYF.

The rearrangement joins TRBV5-1 to TRBJ2-1; there is no DNA to check the TCRdb D call of TRBD2. Looked up from germline, CDR1 is SGHRS and CDR2 is YFSETQ. This CDR3 has 15 residues. The CDR3 protein is CASSFGRGTYNEQFF.

This sequence joins TRBV4-1 and TRBJ2-5; TCRdb's D call, TRBD2, is unchecked because there is no DNA. Germline CDR1 reads MGHRA; CDR2 reads YSYEKL. The CDR3 runs 20 residues. This CDR3 is CASSQPDRGLAGIPRETQYF.

The V call is TRBV7-6, the J call TRBJ2-5; TCRdb designates TRBD2, a call that cannot be tested without DNA. The CDR3 runs 16 residues. Germline CDR1 reads SGHVS; CDR2 reads FNYEAQ. The CDR3 sequence is CASSPSGSGGWETQYF.

The chain recombines TRBV6-6 with TRBJ2-1; TCRdb calls TRBD2, which cannot be checked without DNA. Germline CDR1 reads MNHNY; CDR2 reads SVGAGI (reference sequence). This CDR3 region has 16 residues. CDR3 protein: CARAIATPESGYEQFF.

The rearrangement uses TRBV6-5 and TRBJ1-1; TCRdb reports TRBD1, a call that lacks DNA to check it against. Germline loops: CDR1 MNHEY, CDR2 SVGAGI. This CDR3 region has 15 residues. This CDR3 is CASSYSPGEVTEAFF.